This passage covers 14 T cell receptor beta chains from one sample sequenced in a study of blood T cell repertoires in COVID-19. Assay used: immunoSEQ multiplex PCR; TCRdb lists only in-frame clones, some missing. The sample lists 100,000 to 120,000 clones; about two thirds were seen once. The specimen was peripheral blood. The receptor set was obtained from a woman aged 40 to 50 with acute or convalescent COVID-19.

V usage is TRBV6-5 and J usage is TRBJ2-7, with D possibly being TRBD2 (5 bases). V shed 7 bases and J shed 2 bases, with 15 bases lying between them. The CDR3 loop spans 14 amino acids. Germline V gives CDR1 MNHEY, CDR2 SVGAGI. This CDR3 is CASTEDYGTYEQYF. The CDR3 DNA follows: TGTGCCAGCACCGAAGACTACGGGACCTACGAGCAGTACTTC.

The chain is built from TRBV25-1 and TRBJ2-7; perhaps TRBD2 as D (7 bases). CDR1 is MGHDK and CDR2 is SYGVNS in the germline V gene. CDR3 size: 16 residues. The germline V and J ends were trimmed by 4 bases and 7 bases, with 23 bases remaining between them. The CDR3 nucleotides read TGTGCCAGCAGTGGGGGGGGCGGACGAGAGCAGTGGGAGCAGTACTTC. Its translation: CASSGGGGREQWEQYF.

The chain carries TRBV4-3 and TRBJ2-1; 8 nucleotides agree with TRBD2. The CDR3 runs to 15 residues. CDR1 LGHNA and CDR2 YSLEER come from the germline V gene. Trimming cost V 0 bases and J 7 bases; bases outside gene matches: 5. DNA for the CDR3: TGCGCCAGCAGCCAAGAATTAAGCGGGGGTAATGAGCAGTTCTTC. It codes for CASSQELSGGNEQFF.

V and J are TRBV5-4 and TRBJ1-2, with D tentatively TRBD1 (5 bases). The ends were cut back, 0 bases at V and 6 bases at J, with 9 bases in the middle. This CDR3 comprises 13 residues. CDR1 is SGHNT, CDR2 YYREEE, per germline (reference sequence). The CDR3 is CASSLVGADGYTF. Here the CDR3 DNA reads TGTGCCAGCAGCTTGGTAGGGGCTGATGGCTACACCTTC.

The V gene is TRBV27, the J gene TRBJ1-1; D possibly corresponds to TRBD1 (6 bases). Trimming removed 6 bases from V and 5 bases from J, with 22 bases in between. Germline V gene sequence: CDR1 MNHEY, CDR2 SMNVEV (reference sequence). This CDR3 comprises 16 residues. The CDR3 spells CASSPMGGGRYTEAFF. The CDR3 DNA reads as TGTGCCAGCAGCCCCATGGGAGGGGGGCGATATACTGAAGCTTTCTTT.

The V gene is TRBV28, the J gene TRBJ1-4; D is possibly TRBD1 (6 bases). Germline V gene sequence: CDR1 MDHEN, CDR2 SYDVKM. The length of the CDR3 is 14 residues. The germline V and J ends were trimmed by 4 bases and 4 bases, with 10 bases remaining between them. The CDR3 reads CASSSGADNEKLFF. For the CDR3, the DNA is TGTGCCAGCAGTTCAGGGGCTGATAATGAAAAACTGTTTTTT. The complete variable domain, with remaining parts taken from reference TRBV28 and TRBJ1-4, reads DVKVTQSSRYLVKRTGEKVFLECVQDMDHENMFWYRQDPGLGLRLIYFSYDVKMKEKGDIPEGYSVSREKKERFSLILESASTNQTSMYLCASSSGADNEKLFFGSGTQLSVL.

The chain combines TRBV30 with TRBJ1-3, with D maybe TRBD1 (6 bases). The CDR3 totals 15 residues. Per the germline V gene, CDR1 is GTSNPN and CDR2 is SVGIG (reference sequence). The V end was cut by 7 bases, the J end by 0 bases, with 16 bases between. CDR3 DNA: TGTGCCTTCCGGACAGCGCACAACTCTGGAAACACCATATATTTT. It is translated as CAFRTAHNSGNTIYF.

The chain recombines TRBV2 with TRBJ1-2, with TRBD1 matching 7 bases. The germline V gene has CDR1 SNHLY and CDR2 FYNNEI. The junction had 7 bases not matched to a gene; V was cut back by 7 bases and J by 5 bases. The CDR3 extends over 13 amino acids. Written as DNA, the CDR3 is TGTGCCAGCAAGTGGGGACAGCTTTATGGCTACACCTTC. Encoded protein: CASKWGQLYGYTF.

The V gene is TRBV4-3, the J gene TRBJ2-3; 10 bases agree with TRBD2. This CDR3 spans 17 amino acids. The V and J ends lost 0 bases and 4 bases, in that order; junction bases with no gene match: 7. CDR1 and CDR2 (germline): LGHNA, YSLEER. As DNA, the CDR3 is TGCGCCAGCAGCCAAGATTTCACTAGCGGGGCCCCAGATACGCAGTATTTT. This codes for CASSQDFTSGAPDTQYF.

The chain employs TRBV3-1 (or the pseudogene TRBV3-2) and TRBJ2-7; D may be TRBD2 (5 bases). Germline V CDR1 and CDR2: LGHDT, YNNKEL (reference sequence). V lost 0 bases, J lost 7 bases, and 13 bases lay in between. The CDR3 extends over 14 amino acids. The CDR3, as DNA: TGTGCCAGCAGCCAAGATGGGCTGTGGAGGGAGCAGTACTTC. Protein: CASSQDGLWREQYF.

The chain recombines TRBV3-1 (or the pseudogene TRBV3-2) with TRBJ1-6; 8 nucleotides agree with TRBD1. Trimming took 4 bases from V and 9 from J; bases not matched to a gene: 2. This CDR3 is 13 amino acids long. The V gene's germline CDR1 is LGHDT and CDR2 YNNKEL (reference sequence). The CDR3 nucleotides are TGTGCCAGCAGCCTAGGACAGGGTTCACCCCTCCACTTT. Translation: CASSLGQGSPLHF.

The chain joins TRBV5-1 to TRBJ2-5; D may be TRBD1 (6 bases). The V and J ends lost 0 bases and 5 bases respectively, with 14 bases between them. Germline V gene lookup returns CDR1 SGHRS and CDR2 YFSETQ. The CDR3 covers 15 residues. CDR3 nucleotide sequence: TGCGCCAGCAGCTTGGAGGGTGTGGGGGCGGAGACCCAGTACTTC. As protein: CASSLEGVGAETQYF. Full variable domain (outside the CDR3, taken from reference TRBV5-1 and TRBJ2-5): KAGVTQTPRYLIKTRGQQVTLSCSPISGHRSVSWYQQTPGQGLQFLFEYFSETQRNKGNFPGRFSGRQFSNSRSEMNVSTLELGDSALYLCASSLEGVGAETQYFGPGTRLLVL.

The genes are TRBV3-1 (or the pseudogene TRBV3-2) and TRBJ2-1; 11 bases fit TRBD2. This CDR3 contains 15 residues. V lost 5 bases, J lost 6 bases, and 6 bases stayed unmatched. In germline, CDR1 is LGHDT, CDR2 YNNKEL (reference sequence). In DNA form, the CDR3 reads TGTGCCAGCAGCATTAGCGGGGGGGCTGTCAATGAGCAGTTCTTC. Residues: CASSISGGAVNEQFF.

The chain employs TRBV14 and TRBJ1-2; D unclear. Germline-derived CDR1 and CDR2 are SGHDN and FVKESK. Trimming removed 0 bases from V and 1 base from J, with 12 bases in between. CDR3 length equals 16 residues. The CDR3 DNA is TGTGCCAGCAGCCAAGAGGCCTCCCAAGTTAACTATGGCTACACCTTC. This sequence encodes CASSQEASQVNYGYTF.